Reported below is one T cell receptor beta chain. Membership in each cohort depended on participant-reported clinical history. The recovered donors of Cohort 3 showed two negative PCRs, clearance, or symptom resolution. The CDR3 runs to 15 residues. Germline CDR1 is GTSNPN and CDR2 is SVGIG (reference sequence). With 0 bases removed from V and 10 bases from J, the gap between germline ends came to 16 bases. In the original workflow: Estimation of nucleated cell counts was performed using reference gene primer amplification. Profiling relied on immunoSEQ multiplex PCR, and the TCRdb table lists in-frame clones only, not all of them. V and J calls and clone size are those listed in that table; D and trimming were worked out from the DNA. The sample has around 210,000 clones, 89% seen once. This sample is drawn from a study of blood T cell repertoires in COVID-19. Study-wide background: From T cells, B-cell-depleted T cells, or PBMCs came the material, which was cDNA or gDNA.

The chain combines TRBV30 with TRBJ1-6; D is perhaps TRBD1 (5 bases). The specimen was PBMCs or T cells enriched from blood (not recorded which). This TCR derives from a woman aged 18-29 years who had recovered from COVID-19. The CDR3 DNA follows: TGTGCCTGGAGTGTAGGGGAACCCAGGGTATCACCCCTCCACTTT. This encodes CAWSVGEPRVSPLHF. The variable domain in full, completed from reference TRBV30 and TRBJ1-6, reads SQTIHQWPATLVQPVGSPLSLECTVEGTSNPNLYWYRQAAGRGLQLLFYSVGIGQISSEVPQNLSASRPQDRQFILSSKKLLLSDSGFYLCAWSVGEPRVSPLHFGNGTRLTVT.